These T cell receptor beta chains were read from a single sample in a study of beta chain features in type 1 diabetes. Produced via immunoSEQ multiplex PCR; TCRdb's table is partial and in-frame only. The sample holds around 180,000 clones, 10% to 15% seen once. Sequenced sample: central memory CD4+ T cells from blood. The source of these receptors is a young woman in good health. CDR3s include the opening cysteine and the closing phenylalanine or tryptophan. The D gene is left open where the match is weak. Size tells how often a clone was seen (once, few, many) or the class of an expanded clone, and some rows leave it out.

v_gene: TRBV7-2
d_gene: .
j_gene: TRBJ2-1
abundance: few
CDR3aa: CASSLGTGSQFF
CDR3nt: TGTGCCAGCAGCTTAGGAACAGGGTCACAGTTCTTC

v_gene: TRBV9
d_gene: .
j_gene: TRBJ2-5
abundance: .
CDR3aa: CASSAFTGSQETQYF
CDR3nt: TGTGCCAGCAGCGCATTCACGGGATCACAAGAGACCCAGTACTTC

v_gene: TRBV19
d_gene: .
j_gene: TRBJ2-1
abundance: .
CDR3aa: CASSIGGGSYNEQFF
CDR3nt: TGTGCCAGTAGTATAGGTGGCGGGTCCTACAATGAGCAGTTCTTC

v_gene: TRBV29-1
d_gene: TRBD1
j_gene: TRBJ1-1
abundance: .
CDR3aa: CSVRTGITEAFF
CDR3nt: TGCAGCGTTCGGACAGGGATCACTGAAGCTTTCTTT

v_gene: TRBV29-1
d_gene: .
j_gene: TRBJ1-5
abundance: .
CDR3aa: CSVETGNSNQPQHF
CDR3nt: TGCAGCGTTGAAACAGGGAATAGCAATCAGCCCCAGCATTTT

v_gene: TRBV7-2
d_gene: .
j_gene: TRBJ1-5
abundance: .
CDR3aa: CASSLGDRGNQPQHF
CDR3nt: TGTGCCAGCAGCTTAGGAGACAGAGGCAATCAGCCCCAGCATTTT

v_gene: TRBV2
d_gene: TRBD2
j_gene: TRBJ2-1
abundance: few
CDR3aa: CASSEWSSGRNEQFF
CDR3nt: TGTGCCAGCAGTGAATGGTCTAGCGGGAGGAATGAGCAGTTCTTC

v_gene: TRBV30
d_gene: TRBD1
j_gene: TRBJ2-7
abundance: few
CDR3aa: CAWSDHSGTGSYEQYF
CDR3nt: TGTGCCTGGAGCGACCACTCCGGGACAGGGTCCTACGAGCAGTACTTC

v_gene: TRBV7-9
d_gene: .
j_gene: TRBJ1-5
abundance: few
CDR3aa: CASSPGAGGLNQPQHF
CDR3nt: TGTGCCAGCAGCCCAGGAGCCGGGGGACTAAATCAGCCCCAGCATTTT

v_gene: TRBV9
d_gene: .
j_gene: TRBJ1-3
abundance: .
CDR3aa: CASSAVGNTIYF
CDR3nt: TGTGCCAGCAGCGCTGTGGGAAACACCATATATTTT

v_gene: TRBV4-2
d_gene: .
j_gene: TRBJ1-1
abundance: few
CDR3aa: CASSQDAGGTRTEAFF
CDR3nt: TGTGCCAGCAGCCAAGATGCCGGGGGGACGAGGACTGAAGCTTTCTTT

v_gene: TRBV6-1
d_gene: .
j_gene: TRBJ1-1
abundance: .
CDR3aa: CASSLTANTEAFF
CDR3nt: TGTGCCAGCAGTTTGACAGCAAACACTGAAGCTTTCTTT

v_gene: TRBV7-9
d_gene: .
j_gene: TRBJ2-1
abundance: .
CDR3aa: CASILLGRAGYNEQFF
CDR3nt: TGTGCCAGCATCCTATTAGGCAGGGCAGGATACAATGAGCAGTTCTTC

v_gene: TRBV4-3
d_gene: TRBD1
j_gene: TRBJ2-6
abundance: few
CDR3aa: CASSQAGQGLSGANVLTF
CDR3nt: TGCGCCAGCAGCCAAGCGGGACAGGGCCTCTCTGGGGCCAACGTCCTGACTTTC

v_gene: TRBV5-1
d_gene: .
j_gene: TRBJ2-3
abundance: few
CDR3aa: CASSVSETDTQYF
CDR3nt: TGCGCCAGCAGCGTTAGCGAAACAGATACGCAGTATTTT

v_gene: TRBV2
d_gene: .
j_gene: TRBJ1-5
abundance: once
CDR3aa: CASSAKTGREQPQHF
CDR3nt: TGTGCCAGCAGCGCCAAAACAGGGAGGGAACAGCCCCAGCATTTT

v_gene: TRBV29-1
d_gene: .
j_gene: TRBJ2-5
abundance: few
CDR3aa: CSSAPGPGGQETQYF
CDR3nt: TGCAGCTCCGCTCCCGGCCCCGGAGGGCAAGAGACCCAGTACTTC

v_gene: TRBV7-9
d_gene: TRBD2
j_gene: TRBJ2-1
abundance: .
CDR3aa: CASSLAAGGQNEQFF
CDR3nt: TGTGCCAGCAGCTTAGCGGCGGGAGGGCAGAATGAGCAGTTCTTC

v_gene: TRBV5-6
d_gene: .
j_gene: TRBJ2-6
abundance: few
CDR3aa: CASSLYREGSGANVLTF
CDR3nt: TGTGCCAGCAGCTTGTACAGGGAAGGATCTGGGGCCAACGTCCTGACTTTC

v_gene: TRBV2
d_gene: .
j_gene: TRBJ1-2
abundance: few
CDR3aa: CASRYGQSGYTF
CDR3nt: TGTGCCAGCAGGTACGGACAAAGTGGCTACACCTTC

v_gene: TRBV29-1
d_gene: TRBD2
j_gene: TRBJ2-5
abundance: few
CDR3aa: CSSWGAGGRETQYF
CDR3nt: TGCAGCTCATGGGGGGCGGGAGGTAGGGAGACCCAGTACTTC

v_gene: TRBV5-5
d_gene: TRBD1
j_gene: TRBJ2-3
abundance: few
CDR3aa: CASSLAVGQGSDTQYF
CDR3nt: TGTGCCAGCAGCTTGGCCGTCGGACAGGGATCAGATACGCAGTATTTT

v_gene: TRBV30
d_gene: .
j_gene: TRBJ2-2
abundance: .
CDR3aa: CAWSAQGRTGELFF
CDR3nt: TGTGCCTGGAGTGCCCAGGGGAGAACCGGGGAGCTGTTTTTT

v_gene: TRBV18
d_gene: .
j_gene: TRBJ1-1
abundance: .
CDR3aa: CASSPTATNTEAFF
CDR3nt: TGTGCCAGCTCACCGACAGCCACGAACACTGAAGCTTTCTTT

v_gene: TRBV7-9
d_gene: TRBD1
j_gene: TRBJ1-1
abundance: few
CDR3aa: CASSFSGQGNTEAFF
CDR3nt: TGTGCCAGCAGCTTCTCCGGACAGGGGAACACTGAAGCTTTCTTT

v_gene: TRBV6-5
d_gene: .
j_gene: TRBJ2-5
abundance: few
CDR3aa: CASSYRGETQYF
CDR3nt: TGTGCCAGCAGTTATAGAGGAGAGACCCAGTACTTC

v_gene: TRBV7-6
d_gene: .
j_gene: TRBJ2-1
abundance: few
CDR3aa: CASSLDYYNEQFF
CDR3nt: TGTGCCAGCAGCTTAGACTACTACAATGAGCAGTTCTTC

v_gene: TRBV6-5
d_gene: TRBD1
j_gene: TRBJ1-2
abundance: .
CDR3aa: CASTGQGGGYTF
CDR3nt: TGTGCCAGCACCGGACAGGGAGGTGGCTACACCTTC

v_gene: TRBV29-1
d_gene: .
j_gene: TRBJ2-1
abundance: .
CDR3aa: CSVDQSSYNEQFF
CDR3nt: TGCAGCGTTGACCAGTCCTCCTACAATGAGCAGTTCTTC

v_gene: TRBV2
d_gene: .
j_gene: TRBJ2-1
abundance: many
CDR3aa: CASSADRYYNEQFF
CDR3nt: TGTGCCAGCAGTGCAGACAGATACTACAATGAGCAGTTCTTC

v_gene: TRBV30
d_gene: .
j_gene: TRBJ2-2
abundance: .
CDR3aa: CASGTFNTGELFF
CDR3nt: TGTGCCTCGGGGACATTCAACACCGGGGAGCTGTTTTTT

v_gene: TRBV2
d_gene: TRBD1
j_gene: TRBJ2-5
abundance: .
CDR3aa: CASSGWTGVEETQYF
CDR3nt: TGTGCCAGCAGTGGATGGACAGGGGTCGAAGAGACCCAGTACTTC

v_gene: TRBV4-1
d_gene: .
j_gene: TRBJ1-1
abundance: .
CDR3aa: CASSQDHGQTTAEAFF
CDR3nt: TGCGCCAGCAGCCAAGATCATGGGCAGACAACCGCTGAAGCTTTCTTT

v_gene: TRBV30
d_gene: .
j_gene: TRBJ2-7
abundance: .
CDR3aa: CAWSLRIRDEQYF
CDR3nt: TGTGCCTGGAGTCTGAGGATCAGGGACGAGCAGTACTTC

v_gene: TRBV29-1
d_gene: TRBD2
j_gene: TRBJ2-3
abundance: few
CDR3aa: CSVEEGGADTQYF
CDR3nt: TGCAGCGTTGAAGAGGGGGGGGCAGATACGCAGTATTTT

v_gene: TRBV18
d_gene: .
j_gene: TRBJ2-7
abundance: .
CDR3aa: CASSSASRGGEQYF
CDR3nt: TGTGCCAGCTCATCAGCCTCGAGGGGGGGCGAGCAGTACTTC

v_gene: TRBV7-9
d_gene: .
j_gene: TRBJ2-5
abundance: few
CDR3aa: CASSPGTGLRETQYF
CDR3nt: TGTGCCAGCAGCCCCGGCACGGGATTGCGGGAGACCCAGTACTTC

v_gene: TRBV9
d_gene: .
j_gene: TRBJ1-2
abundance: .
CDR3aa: CASSAGGVNYGYTF
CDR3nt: TGTGCCAGCAGCGCCGGGGGAGTCAACTATGGCTACACCTTC

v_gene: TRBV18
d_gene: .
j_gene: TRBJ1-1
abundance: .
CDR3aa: CASSPQNRNTEAFF
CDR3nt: TGTGCCAGCTCACCACAGAACAGGAACACTGAAGCTTTCTTT

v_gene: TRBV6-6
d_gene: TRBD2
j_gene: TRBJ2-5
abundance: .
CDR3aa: CASSIRTSGSQETQYF
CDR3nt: TGTGCCAGCAGCATCAGGACTAGCGGGAGCCAAGAGACCCAGTACTTC

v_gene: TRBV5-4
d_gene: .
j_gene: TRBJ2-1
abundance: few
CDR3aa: CASSLYYNEQFF
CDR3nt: TGTGCCAGCAGCTTGTACTACAATGAGCAGTTCTTC

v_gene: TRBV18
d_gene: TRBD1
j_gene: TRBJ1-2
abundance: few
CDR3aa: CASSSGQGVDGYTF
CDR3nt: TGTGCCAGCTCATCCGGACAGGGGGTGGATGGCTACACCTTC

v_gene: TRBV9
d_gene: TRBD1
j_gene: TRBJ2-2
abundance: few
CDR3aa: CASSDQTGGAPGELFF
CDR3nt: TGTGCCAGCAGCGACCAGACAGGGGGCGCCCCCGGGGAGCTGTTTTTT

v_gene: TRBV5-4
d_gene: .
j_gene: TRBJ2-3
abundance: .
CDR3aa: CASSWVTGTDTQYF
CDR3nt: TGTGCCAGCAGCTGGGTGACTGGCACAGATACGCAGTATTTT

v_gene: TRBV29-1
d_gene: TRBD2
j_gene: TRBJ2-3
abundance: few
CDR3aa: CSAPRLAGADTQYF
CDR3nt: TGCAGCGCCCCAAGACTAGCGGGAGCAGATACGCAGTATTTT

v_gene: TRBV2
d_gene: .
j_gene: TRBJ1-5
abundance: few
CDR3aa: CASSGQSNQPQHF
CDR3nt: TGTGCCAGCAGTGGTCAGAGCAATCAGCCCCAGCATTTT

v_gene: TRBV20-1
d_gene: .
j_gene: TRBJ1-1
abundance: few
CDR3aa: CSARGDTEAFF
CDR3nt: TGCAGTGCTAGAGGAGACACTGAAGCTTTCTTT

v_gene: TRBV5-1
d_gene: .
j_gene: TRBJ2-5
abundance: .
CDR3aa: CASSVSHEETQYF
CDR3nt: TGCGCCAGCAGCGTGTCCCATGAAGAGACCCAGTACTTC

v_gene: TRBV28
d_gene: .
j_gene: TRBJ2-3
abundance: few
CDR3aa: CASSSPRGAVTDTQYF
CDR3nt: TGTGCCAGCAGTTCCCCCAGGGGGGCGGTCACAGATACGCAGTATTTT

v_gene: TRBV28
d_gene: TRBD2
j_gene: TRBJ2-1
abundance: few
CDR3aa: CASSYSGSGRRDEQFF
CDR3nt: TGTGCCAGCAGCTATTCCGGTAGCGGGAGACGAGATGAGCAGTTCTTC

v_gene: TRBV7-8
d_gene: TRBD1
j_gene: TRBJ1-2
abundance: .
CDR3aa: CASSRRGQGNYGYTF
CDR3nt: TGTGCCAGCAGCCGTAGAGGACAGGGTAACTATGGCTACACCTTC

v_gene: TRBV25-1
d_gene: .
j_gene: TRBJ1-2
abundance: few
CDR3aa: CASSESGLLNYGYTF
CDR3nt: TGTGCCAGCAGTGAATCGGGACTCCTTAACTATGGCTACACCTTC

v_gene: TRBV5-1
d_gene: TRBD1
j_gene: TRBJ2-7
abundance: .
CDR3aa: CASSLGGQGPYEQYF
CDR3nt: TGCGCCAGCAGCTTGGGGGGACAGGGACCCTACGAGCAGTACTTC